Shown below are 25 T cell receptor beta chains from a single sample sequenced in a study of T cells in Graves' hyperthyroidism and ophthalmopathy. TCR beta CDR3 region amplification was performed from RNA transcripts. The TCR CDR3 was amplified in a first-round RT-PCR using the HTBI primer set. A single record per CDR3 protein comes from TCRdb applying MiXCR to the multiplex PCR reads. The data show about 53,000 distinct CDR3 sequences, with about 50% seen just once and about an eighth held by the top ten. Input material: blood. These receptors were collected from a woman in her twenties or thirties with Graves' ophthalmopathy.

This chain uses TRBV20-1 with TRBJ1-6; possibly TRBD1 for D (6 bases). The germline CDR1 and CDR2 sequences are DFQATT and SNEGSKA (reference sequence). There are 14 residues in the CDR3. Trimming took off 3 bases at V and 3 bases at J, with 9 bases between the two ends. The CDR3 here is CSARDSYYNSPLHF. The CDR3 DNA sequence: TGCAGTGCTAGGGACAGTTACTATAATTCACCCCTCCACTTT.

The chain is built from TRBV19 and TRBJ2-1; TRBD2 agrees at 7 bases. The CDR3 covers 14 residues. The trim removed 5 bases at V and 5 bases at J, leaving 6 bases unmatched. CDR1 and CDR2 from the germline V gene are LNHDA and SQIVND (reference sequence). CDR3 loop: CASSRGSVDNEQFF. In DNA, the CDR3 is TGTGCCAGTAGTCGCGGGAGCGTGGACAATGAGCAGTTCTTC. The full variable domain, in which reference TRBV19 and TRBJ2-1 provide the parts outside the CDR3, is DGGITQSPKYLFRKEGQNVTLSCEQNLNHDAMYWYRQDPGQGLRLIYYSQIVNDFQKGDIAEGYSVSREKKESFPLTVTSAQKNPTAFYLCASSRGSVDNEQFFGPGTRLTVL.

At least ten counts were recorded for this clonotype. The rearrangement uses TRBV19 and TRBJ1-1, with D hard to call. Trimming removed 6 bases at V and 4 bases at J, with 12 bases between. Germline lookup yields CDR1 LNHDA and CDR2 SQIVND (reference sequence). There are 13 residues in the CDR3. CDR3 in amino acids: CASRNPGPTEAFF. CDR3 DNA: TGTGCCAGTAGAAATCCGGGTCCCACTGAAGCTTTCTTT.

A remark on this clonotype: Here the CDR3 omits its conserved ending phenylalanine or tryptophan, so a read error is the likely source. J is TRBJ2-7 and V is TRBV7-2, with 9 bases fitting TRBD1. The V and J ends lost 6 bases and 4 bases, in that order; junction bases with no gene match: 13. The CDR3 has 16 amino acids. Germline assignment: CDR1 SGHTA and CDR2 FQGNSA. CDR3 sequence (DNA): TGTGCCAGCAGTGCCCTGACAGGGGGTGGTGGGTACGAGCAGTACTCC. This gives the protein CASSALTGGGGYEQYS.

V gene TRBV24-1 combines with J gene TRBJ2-1; D gene ambiguous. The germline V gene encodes CDR1 KGHDR and CDR2 SFDVKD. This CDR3 is built from 14 residues. The V end was cut by 7 bases, the J end by 1 base, with 10 bases between. The CDR3 spells CATRPSGSYNEQFF. The CDR3 coding sequence is TGTGCCACCAGGCCTTCCGGTTCCTACAATGAGCAGTTCTTC.

Comment on this clonotype: A read error may be the cause here, since a much bigger clone is one base away. The chain couples TRBV4-1 to TRBJ2-7; 9 positions agree with TRBD1. V was clipped by 2 bases and J by 5 bases; unmatched bases: 10. This CDR3 comprises 16 residues. CDR1 and CDR2 (germline): MGHRA, YSYEKL. The CDR3 DNA is TGCGCCAGCAGCCAACTACAGGGGGCCCCTATCGACGAGCAGTACTTC. Protein product: CASSQLQGAPIDEQYF.

In nucleotides, the CDR3 is TGTGCCAGTAGTCGTCGGGAGGTACGTTTAAACATTCAGTACTTC. Residues: CASSRREVRLNIQYF. The V gene is TRBV19, the J gene TRBJ2-4, with 7 bases fitting TRBD2. V lost 5 bases and J lost 6; bases outside the gene matches: 10. Germline assignment: CDR1 LNHDA and CDR2 SQIVND (reference sequence). The CDR3 loop spans 15 amino acids. Together with reference TRBV19 and TRBJ2-4, the CDR3 gives the full variable domain: DGGITQSPKYLFRKEGQNVTLSCEQNLNHDAMYWYRQDPGQGLRLIYYSQIVNDFQKGDIAEGYSVSREKKESFPLTVTSAQKNPTAFYLCASSRREVRLNIQYFGAGTRLSVL.

The CDR3 spells CASSLRLAHEQYF. The CDR3 nucleotides are TGTGCCAGCAGCTTGCGACTAGCGCACGAGCAGTACTTC. The chain has TRBV5-5 and TRBJ2-7; 8 bases match TRBD2. Trimming removed 1 base from V and 5 bases from J; junction bases left unmatched: 2. The CDR3 sequence is 13 residues long. Germline V lookup: CDR1 SGHKS, CDR2 YYEKEE (reference sequence). The entire variable domain, with the rest obtained from reference TRBV5-5 and TRBJ2-7, is as follows: DAGVTQSPTHLIKTRGQQVTLRCSPISGHKSVSWYQQVLGQGPQFIFQYYEKEERGRGNFPDRFSARQFPNYSSELNVNALLLGDSALYLCASSLRLAHEQYFGPGTRLTVT.

This clonotype has ten or more counts. This rearrangement joins TRBV2 to TRBJ2-4; a weak D match, TRBD1 (5 bases). This CDR3 contains 15 residues. Germline V gives CDR1 SNHLY, CDR2 FYNNEI. V gave up 8 bases and J gave up 0 bases, with 14 bases separating them. Here the CDR3 DNA reads TGTGCCAGCGAAACCGACAGCTTAGCCAAAAACATTCAGTACTTC. It translates to CASETDSLAKNIQYF.

This clonotype occurred many times. CDR3 protein: CASSDVGGLTEAFF. CDR3 DNA: TGCGCCAGCAGCGACGTGGGGGGTCTGACTGAAGCTTTCTTT. The chain combines TRBV5-1 with TRBJ1-1; D perhaps matches TRBD1 (5 bases). The CDR3 is 14 residues long. Germline V gives CDR1 SGHRS, CDR2 YFSETQ. Trimming took off 4 bases at V and 5 bases at J, with 15 bases between the two ends.

The chain links TRBV5-6 to TRBJ2-3, with D tentatively TRBD1 (6 bases). Trimming cost V 0 bases and J 2 bases, with 13 bases left between them. This CDR3 is 16 amino acids long. Germline-derived CDR1 and CDR2 are SGHDT and YYEEEE. The CDR3 nucleotides are TGTGCCAGCAGCTTGGGAAACAGGGTTTTCACAGATACGCAGTATTTT. It codes for CASSLGNRVFTDTQYF.

V and J are TRBV20-1 and TRBJ1-2; TRBD1 matches at 12 bases. V lost 5 bases, J lost 8 bases, and 9 bases stayed unmatched. CDR1 DFQATT and CDR2 SNEGSKA come from the germline V gene (reference sequence). The CDR3 totals 14 residues. The CDR3 is CSASMGQGAGGYTF. The CDR3 bases are TGCAGTGCTTCCATGGGACAGGGGGCAGGGGGCTACACCTTC.

This clonotype showed up many times. This CDR3 is CASTPPLAGGGETQYF. The CDR3 DNA sequence: TGTGCCAGCACCCCACCACTAGCGGGAGGGGGTGAGACCCAGTACTTC. The V call is TRBV6-2 or TRBV6-3, the J call TRBJ2-5, with TRBD2 matching over 13 bases. The CDR3 length is 16 residues. Germline V gene data show CDR1 as MNHEY and CDR2 as SVGEGT. Trimming took 7 bases from V and 5 from J; bases not matched to a gene: 10.

About this clonotype itself: This CDR3 is missing its conserved last phenylalanine or tryptophan, likely due to a read error. The chain has TRBV15 and TRBJ2-7; tentative D call: TRBD2 (6 bases). The germline CDR1 and CDR2 sequences are LNHNV and YYDKDF (reference sequence). This CDR3 region has 14 residues. The CDR3 coding sequence is TGTGCCACCAGTAGAGAGTCTCGGGACTCGGAGCAGTACTTA. Its protein product is CATSRESRDSEQYL.

The chain joins TRBV2 to TRBJ1-6; D remains ambiguous. Germline V gene sequence: CDR1 SNHLY, CDR2 FYNNEI. This CDR3 is 15 amino acids long. Between the trimmed V and J ends, which lost 1 base and 5 bases, there was a span of 9 bases. The chain's CDR3 is CASSEGDSHNSPLHF. CDR3 coding DNA: TGTGCCAGCAGTGAAGGGGATAGCCATAATTCACCCCTCCACTTT.

This clonotype occurred a few times. V and J are TRBV3-1 and TRBJ2-1; D is perhaps TRBD2 (6 bases). Germline V gene lookup returns CDR1 LGHDT and CDR2 YNNKEL (reference sequence). CDR3 length: 15 amino acids. The ends were cut back, 1 base at V and 2 bases at J, with 9 bases in the middle. The CDR3 spells CASSQGGVPYNEQFF. DNA for the CDR3: TGTGCCAGCAGCCAAGGGGGGGTCCCCTACAATGAGCAGTTCTTC.

This chain links TRBV20-1 with TRBJ1-4; 11 bases align to TRBD1. Germline assignment: CDR1 DFQATT and CDR2 SNEGSKA (reference sequence). The CDR3 totals 15 residues. The J segment lost 8 bases and the V segment lost 0 bases, leaving 5 bases of the junction unmatched. CDR3 loop: CSARDPGQGGEKLFF. Written as DNA, the CDR3 is TGCAGTGCTAGAGACCCGGGACAGGGGGGCGAAAAACTGTTTTTT.

This clonotype was recorded many times. The chain employs TRBV4-2 and TRBJ1-6; 7 bases align to TRBD1. CDR1 is LGHNA, CDR2 YNFKEQ, per germline. Unmatched junction bases numbered 5, after V lost 1 base and J lost 11 bases. The CDR3 runs 14 residues. The CDR3 is CASSQGQGSPPLHF. The CDR3 DNA sequence: TGTGCCAGCAGCCAAGGACAGGGTTCCCCACCCCTCCACTTT.

This clonotype was seen repeatedly, ten times or more. This chain joins TRBV4-1 and TRBJ2-2; 9 bases line up with TRBD1. The trim removed 0 bases at V and 4 bases at J, leaving 6 bases unmatched. The CDR3 contains 17 residues. Germline CDR1 and CDR2: MGHRA and YSYEKL. Here the CDR3 DNA reads TGCGCCAGCAGCCAAGATCTTGGGACAGGGACCACCGGGGAGCTGTTTTTT. Encoded protein: CASSQDLGTGTTGELFF.

This clonotype was recorded many times. V and J are TRBV7-8 and TRBJ2-3; D possibly matches TRBD1 or TRBD2 (5 bases each). V gave up 5 bases and J gave up 6 bases, with 6 bases separating them. The CDR3 consists of 11 residues. Germline loops: CDR1 SGHVS, CDR2 FQNEAQ. CDR3 region: CASSRGDTQYF. CDR3 DNA: TGTGCCAGCAGCCGGGGCGATACGCAGTATTTT.

For this clonotype: At one boundary the junction diverges from the germline segment, which might be a read error. The chain couples TRBV29-1 to TRBJ2-7; D ambiguous. Germline assignment: CDR1 SQVTM and CDR2 ANQGSEA. This CDR3 contains 8 residues. The CDR3 DNA follows: TGCAGCGTTTACGGGCAGTACTTC. As protein: CSVYGQYF.

V and J are TRBV6-1 and TRBJ2-6; TRBD2 matches at 7 bases. CDR3 length: 12 residues. CDR1 and CDR2 from the germline V gene are MNHNS and SASEGT. The V gene end was trimmed by 8 bases and the J gene end by 17 bases; junction bases not matched to a gene: 12. CDR3 residues: CASWGTISGMTF. CDR3 coding DNA: TGTGCCAGCTGGGGGACCATAAGCGGGATGACTTTC.

In its sample, this clonotype was seen many times. J is TRBJ1-5 and V is TRBV19; no definite D call. With 2 bases removed from V and 2 bases from J, the gap between germline ends came to 7 bases. Per the germline V gene, CDR1 is LNHDA and CDR2 is SQIVND (reference sequence). The CDR3 spans 14 residues. CDR3 sequence reads: CASSISRGNQPQHF. The CDR3, as DNA: TGTGCCAGTAGTATATCCCGGGGCAATCAGCCCCAGCATTTT.

This clonotype was seen a handful of times. The rearrangement joins TRBV5-6 to TRBJ2-5; D ambiguous. This CDR3 region has 13 residues. The germline gives CDR1 SGHDT, CDR2 YYEEEE. Trimming took off 4 bases at V and 5 bases at J, with 12 bases between the two ends. CDR3 sequence (DNA): TGTGCCAGCAGCATTCTTAGTCTGGAGACCCAGTACTTC. Encoded protein: CASSILSLETQYF.

This clonotype has a count of ten or more. This CDR3 is CASSSLAGGIETQYF. The CDR3 DNA reads as TGTGCCAGCAGTTCGCTAGCGGGAGGGATCGAGACCCAGTACTTC. This chain joins TRBV28 and TRBJ2-5; TRBD2 matches 12 bases. Per germline, CDR1 MDHEN and CDR2 SYDVKM. V lost 4 bases, J lost 5 bases, and 5 bases stayed unmatched. The CDR3 is 15 amino acids.